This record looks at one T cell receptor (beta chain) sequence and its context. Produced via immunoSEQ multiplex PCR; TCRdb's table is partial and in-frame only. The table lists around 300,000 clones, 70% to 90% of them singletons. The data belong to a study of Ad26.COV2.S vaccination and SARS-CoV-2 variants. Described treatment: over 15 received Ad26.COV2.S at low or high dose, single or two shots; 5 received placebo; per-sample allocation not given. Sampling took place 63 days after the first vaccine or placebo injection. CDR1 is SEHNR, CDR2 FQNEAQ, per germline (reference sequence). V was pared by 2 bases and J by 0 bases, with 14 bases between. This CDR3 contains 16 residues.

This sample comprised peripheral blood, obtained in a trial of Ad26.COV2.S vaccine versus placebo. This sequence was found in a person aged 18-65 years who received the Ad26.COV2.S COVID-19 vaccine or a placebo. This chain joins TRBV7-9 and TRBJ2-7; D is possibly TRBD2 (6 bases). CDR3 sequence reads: CASSLMEGPRSYEQYF. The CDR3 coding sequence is TGTGCCAGCAGCTTAATGGAGGGGCCCCGCTCCTACGAGCAGTACTTC. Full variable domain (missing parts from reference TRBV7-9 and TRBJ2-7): DTGVSQNPRHKITKRGQNVTFRCDPISEHNRLYWYRQTLGQGPEFLTYFQNEAQLEKSRLLSDRFSAERPKGSFSTLEIQRTEQGDSAMYLCASSLMEGPRSYEQYFGPGTRLTVT.